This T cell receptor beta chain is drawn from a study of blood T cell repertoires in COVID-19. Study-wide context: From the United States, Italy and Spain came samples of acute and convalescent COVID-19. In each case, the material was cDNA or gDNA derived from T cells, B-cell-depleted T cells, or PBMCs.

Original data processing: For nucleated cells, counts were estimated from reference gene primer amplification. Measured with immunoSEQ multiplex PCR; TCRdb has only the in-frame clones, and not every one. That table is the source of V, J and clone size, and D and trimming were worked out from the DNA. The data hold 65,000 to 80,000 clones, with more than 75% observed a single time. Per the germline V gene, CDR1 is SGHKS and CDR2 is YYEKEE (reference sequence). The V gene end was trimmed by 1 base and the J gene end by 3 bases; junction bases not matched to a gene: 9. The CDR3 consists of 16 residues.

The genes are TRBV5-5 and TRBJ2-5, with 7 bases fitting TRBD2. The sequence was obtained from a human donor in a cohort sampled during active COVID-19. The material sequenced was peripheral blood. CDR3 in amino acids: CASSLPAGRLEETQYF. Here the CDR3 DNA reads TGTGCCAGCAGCTTGCCAGCGGGGAGGCTAGAAGAGACCCAGTACTTC.